Sequencing of this T cell receptor beta chain was carried out in a study of blood T cell repertoires in COVID-19. Study as a whole: Sources were T cells, B-cell-depleted T cells, or PBMCs; the material itself was cDNA or gDNA.

The assay was immunoSEQ multiplex PCR, and TCRdb's table has in-frame clones only and misses some. The data contain about 50,000 clones, around 85% of them seen just once; the ten biggest clones take up about 6%. V was clipped by 0 bases and J by 2 bases, with 14 bases between them. CDR1 SGHRS and CDR2 YFSETQ come from the germline V gene. The length of the CDR3 is 17 residues. The sequenced sample was peripheral blood. The chain recombines TRBV5-1 with TRBJ2-2, with D perhaps matching TRBD2 (5 bases). The TCR comes from a man aged 60 to 69 with acute or convalescent COVID-19. In DNA form, the CDR3 reads TGCGCCAGCAGCTTGGCCGGGTCGAGGGCCAACACCGGGGAGCTGTTTTTT. This encodes CASSLAGSRANTGELFF.